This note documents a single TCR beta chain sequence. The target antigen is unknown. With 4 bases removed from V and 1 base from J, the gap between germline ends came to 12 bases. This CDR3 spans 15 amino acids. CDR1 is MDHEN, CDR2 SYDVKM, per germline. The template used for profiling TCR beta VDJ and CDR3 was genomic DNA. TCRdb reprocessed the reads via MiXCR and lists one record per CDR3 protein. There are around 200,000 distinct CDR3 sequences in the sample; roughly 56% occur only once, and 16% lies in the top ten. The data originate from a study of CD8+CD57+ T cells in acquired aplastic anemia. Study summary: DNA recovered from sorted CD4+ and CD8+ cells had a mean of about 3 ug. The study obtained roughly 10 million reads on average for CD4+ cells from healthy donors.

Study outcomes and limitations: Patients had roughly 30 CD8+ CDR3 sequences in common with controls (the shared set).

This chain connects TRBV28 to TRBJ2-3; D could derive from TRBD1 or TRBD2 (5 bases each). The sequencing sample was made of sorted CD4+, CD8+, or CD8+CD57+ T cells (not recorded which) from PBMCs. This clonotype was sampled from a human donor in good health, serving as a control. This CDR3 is CASSSGTVRTDTQYF. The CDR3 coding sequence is TGTGCCAGCAGTTCCGGGACCGTTCGCACAGATACGCAGTATTTT.